Below, 20 T cell receptor beta chains from the same sample are listed, as sequenced in a study of blood T cells in healthy people across ages. The use of a sample-barcoded 5' primer and a J-beta primer mix characterized a second PCR of about 7 to 12 cycles. MiXCR, applied by TCRdb to the 5' RACE reads, yields one record per CDR3 protein. Here the sample spans around 800,000 distinct CDR3 sequences, around 45% being singletons. What was sequenced was blood. These receptors were obtained from an elderly man in good health.

The V and J genes are TRBV28 and TRBJ2-7; the D call may be TRBD1 or TRBD2 (5 bases each). V gave up 5 bases and J gave up 0 bases, with 17 bases separating them. The CDR3 sequence is 16 residues long. CDR1 MDHEN and CDR2 SYDVKM come from the germline V gene. The CDR3 sequence: CASSPQRGGSSYEQYF. CDR3 DNA: TGTGCCAGCAGTCCCCAACGTGGGGGTAGCTCCTACGAGCAGTACTTC.

This clonotype has just a few counts. The chain has TRBV5-1 and TRBJ2-7; 10 bases agree with TRBD1. With 5 bases clipped from V and 1 base from J, the junction kept 9 bases outside the gene matches. Germline loops: CDR1 SGHRS, CDR2 YFSETQ. CDR3 length equals 16 residues. This CDR3 reads CASRTMPGQGSYEQYF. In nucleotides, the CDR3 is TGCGCCAGCAGAACTATGCCGGGACAGGGGTCCTACGAGCAGTACTTC.

The chain uses TRBV5-5 and TRBJ2-7; D may be TRBD2 (5 bases). This CDR3 has 13 residues. The V and J ends lost 4 bases and 2 bases respectively, with 10 bases between them. Germline CDR1 is SGHKS and CDR2 is YYEKEE (reference sequence). CDR3 region: CASSGSGAYEQYF. CDR3 DNA sequence: TGTGCCAGCAGCGGTTCCGGGGCCTACGAGCAGTACTTC.

There are a few counts of this clonotype. This may stem from a read error, because a much larger clone lies one nucleotide away. J is TRBJ2-3 and V is TRBV28; either TRBD1 or TRBD2 may supply D (5 bases each). CDR1 and CDR2 from the germline V gene are MDHEN and SYDVKM. Trimming cost V 1 base and J 2 bases, with 19 bases left between them. This CDR3 region has 18 residues. CDR3 residues: CASSLYGGVVENTDTQYF. The CDR3 DNA follows: TGTGCCAGCAGTTTATATGGGGGAGTGGTAGAGAACACAGATACGCAGTATTTT.

Details on this clonotype: Mismatch with germline at one junction end may stem from a read error. This chain uses TRBV9 with TRBJ2-1; tentative D call: TRBD2 (6 bases). Germline loops: CDR1 SGDLS, CDR2 YYNGEE. This CDR3 is 14 amino acids long. The CDR3 loop is CVSSVGIPSDEQFF. CDR3 nucleotide sequence: TGTGTCAGCAGCGTAGGCATCCCTAGCGATGAGCAGTTCTTC.

The chain couples TRBV29-1 to TRBJ1-2, with D perhaps matching TRBD1 (6 bases). The germline V gene encodes CDR1 SQVTM and CDR2 ANQGSEA. The CDR3 spans 12 residues. V was pared by 7 bases and J by 10 bases, with 19 bases between. CDR3: CSASTGRGDYTF. CDR3 coding DNA: TGCAGCGCCTCGACAGGACGAGGAGACTACACCTTC.

This clonotype was recorded a few times. The gene calls are TRBV7-6 and TRBJ2-7; D remains ambiguous. Germline CDR1 SGHVS, CDR2 FNYEAQ. V gave up 1 base and J gave up 7 bases, with 8 bases separating them. The CDR3 sequence is 12 residues long. CDR3 amino acids: CASSLVFGEQYF. As DNA, the CDR3 is TGTGCCAGCAGCTTAGTATTCGGGGAGCAGTACTTC.

The chain employs TRBV9 and TRBJ2-1; D unresolved. The CDR3 loop spans 13 amino acids. Between the trimmed V and J ends, which lost 4 bases and 9 bases, there was a span of 14 bases. Per the germline V gene, CDR1 is SGDLS and CDR2 is YYNGEE. In nucleotides, the CDR3 is TGTGCCAGCAGCCCTGGTCCGGATGGTGAGCAGTTCTTC. Protein product: CASSPGPDGEQFF.

There are many counts of this clonotype. The CDR3 here is CASSLDVDYEQYF. CDR3 in DNA: TGTGCCAGCAGCTTAGATGTGGACTACGAGCAGTACTTC. The gene calls are TRBV7-9 and TRBJ2-7; D is ambiguous. CDR1 SEHNR and CDR2 FQNEAQ come from the germline V gene (reference sequence). The length of the CDR3 is 13 residues. V was cut by 1 base and J by 3 bases, with 7 bases left in between.

The chain recombines TRBV28 with TRBJ1-5; D not resolved. With 6 bases removed from V and 9 bases from J, the gap between germline ends came to 15 bases. The CDR3 covers 13 residues. Germline values: CDR1 MDHEN, CDR2 SYDVKM. The CDR3 sequence is CASSPTGSRPQHF. The CDR3 bases are TGTGCCAGCAGCCCGACCGGGAGCCGGCCCCAGCATTTT.

This clonotype was counted between two and nine times. This sequence joins TRBV20-1 and TRBJ2-3; no clear D. CDR3 length equals 14 residues. Germline lookup yields CDR1 DFQATT and CDR2 SNEGSKA (reference sequence). The V end lost 3 bases, the J end lost 5 bases, and 15 bases lay between the germline ends. This chain's CDR3 is CSARPLTWGDTQYF. The CDR3 nucleotides read TGCAGTGCTAGGCCCTTGACGTGGGGAGATACGCAGTATTTT.

In the case of this clonotype: A much larger clone lies one base from this, so it may be a read error. The rearrangement uses TRBV5-1 and TRBJ2-4, with 9 bases identical to TRBD1. The J call is doubtful: the DNA matches TRBJ2-7 better. The CDR3 is made up of 15 amino acids. Per the germline V gene, CDR1 is SGHRS and CDR2 is YFSETQ. The CDR3 DNA is TGCGCCAGCAGCCACGCCGGGACAGGGAGTGACGAGCAGTACTTC. Its protein is CASSHAGTGSDEQYF.

The sample holds a few counts of this clonotype. The chain recombines TRBV9 with TRBJ2-1; possible D gene TRBD2, 6 bases. Germline V gene data show CDR1 as SGDLS and CDR2 as YYNGEE. CDR3 length equals 13 residues. V lost 0 bases to trimming and J lost 6 bases, with 7 bases between them. The CDR3 DNA is TGTGCCAGCAGCGTAGTTAGCGGCAATGAGCAGTTCTTC. This codes for CASSVVSGNEQFF.

This clonotype was detected only a few times. This rearrangement joins TRBV20-1 to TRBJ2-3; TRBD1 matches at 8 bases. J lost 1 base, V lost 6 bases, and 3 bases had no gene match. The CDR3 covers 13 residues. Germline CDR1 and CDR2: DFQATT and SNEGSKA (reference sequence). The CDR3 nucleotides are TGCAGTGCAACGGGACAGGGCACAGATACGCAGTATTTT. This translates into CSATGQGTDTQYF.

This clonotype was detected a few times. V gene TRBV3-1 combines with J gene TRBJ2-1, with D uncertain. There are 13 residues in the CDR3. Trimming took 2 bases from V and 3 from J, leaving 5 bases between them. CDR1 LGHDT and CDR2 YNNKEL come from the germline V gene (reference sequence). DNA of the CDR3: TGTGCCAGCAGCCAAATGAACTACAATGAGCAGTTCTTC. Its translation is CASSQMNYNEQFF.

As regards this clonotype: This sequence may be a read error, since a much larger clone differs from it by one base. V usage is TRBV9 and J usage is TRBJ2-1, with TRBD2 as a possible D gene (7 bases). The CDR3 covers 17 residues. Germline CDR1 reads SGDLS; CDR2 reads YYNGEE. CDR3 nucleotides: TGTGCCAACAGCGGGGATGGGGGCGGGAGATCGTTCAATGAGCAGTTCTTC. The encoded protein is CANSGDGGGRSFNEQFF.

The J gene is TRBJ2-3, the V gene TRBV20-1; 12 nucleotides line up with TRBD2. V shed 5 bases, J shed 0 bases, and the junction held 12 bases outside the gene matches. The V gene's germline CDR1 is DFQATT and CDR2 SNEGSKA (reference sequence). This CDR3 region has 18 residues. In DNA form, the CDR3 reads TGCAGTGCTGGGCAGACTAGCGGGGGATCGTCTAGCACAGATACGCAGTATTTT. It specifies CSAGQTSGGSSSTDTQYF.

This clonotype was detected many times. At one boundary the junction diverges from the germline segment, which might be a read error. The chain links TRBV5-1 to TRBJ2-1, with D possibly TRBD1 on 5 matching bases. The CDR3 spans 13 residues. Germline CDR1 and CDR2: SGHRS and YFSETQ. CDR3 in amino acids: CASSSDTYNEQFF. In DNA form, the CDR3 reads TGTGCCAGCAGTTCGGACACCTACAATGAGCAGTTCTTC.

The chain links TRBV21-1 to TRBJ1-2. TRBV21-1 is annotated as a pseudogene. This CDR3 has 17 residues. For the CDR3, the DNA is TGTGCCAGCAGCAAAGCGGGAAGAGATATACATAACTATGGCTACACCTTC. It codes for CASSKAGRDIHNYGYTF.

This clonotype turned up a few times. The chain is built from TRBV6-5 and TRBJ2-3, with 14 bases fitting TRBD2. V lost 2 bases to trimming and J lost 2 bases; unmatched junction nucleotides: 6. There are 18 residues in the CDR3. Germline V gene data show CDR1 as MNHEY and CDR2 as SVGAGI. This CDR3 reads CASSYPGTSGSITDTQYF. DNA for the CDR3: TGTGCCAGCAGTTACCCCGGGACTAGCGGGAGTATCACAGATACGCAGTATTTT.